The 5 T cell receptor beta chains in this list originate from one sample, sequenced in a study of shared clonotypes between healthy human individuals. Naive CD8 cells comprised CD45RO-negative, CCR7-positively selected cells, excluding terminally differentiated effector memory CD45RA+ cells. Clones were read by immunoSEQ multiplex PCR, and TCRdb kept only the in-frame ones, dropping some. The table records approximately 600,000 clones, approximately 96% of them present only once. The sequenced sample consisted of naive CD8+ T cells sorted from blood. These receptors were taken from a woman in her twenties or thirties in good health.

CDR3 DNA sequence: TGTGCCAGCAGCCGGACTAGCGGGAGTAACTCCTACAATGAGCAGTTCTTC. Translation gives CASSRTSGSNSYNEQFF. The rearrangement links TRBV2 to TRBJ2-1; 13 positions agree with TRBD2. The CDR3 extends over 17 amino acids. Germline trimming cut 6 bases from V and 0 bases from J; bases unmatched to any gene: 5. Germline V gives CDR1 SNHLY, CDR2 FYNNEI.

CDR3 amino acids: CASSLDPSGTTGELFF. CDR3 DNA: TGTGCCAGCAGCTTAGACCCTAGCGGGACCACCGGGGAGCTGTTTTTT. V and J are TRBV11-3 and TRBJ2-2, with 9 positions matching TRBD2. There are 16 residues in the CDR3. The germline CDR1 and CDR2 sequences are SGHNT and YENEEA. V was pared by 0 bases and J by 4 bases, with 3 bases of the junction left unmatched. Variable domain in full (rest from reference TRBV11-3 and TRBJ2-2): EAGVVQSPRYKIIEKKQPVAFWCNPISGHNTLYWYLQNLGQGPELLIRYENEEAVDDSQLPKDRFSAERLKGVDSTLKIQPAELGDSAVYLCASSLDPSGTTGELFFGEGSRLTVL.

The chain has TRBV7-9 and TRBJ2-1; 12 bases map to TRBD2. V gave up 5 bases and J gave up 2 bases; unmatched junction bases: 7. The CDR3 covers 17 residues. The germline V gene has CDR1 SEHNR and CDR2 FQNEAQ (reference sequence). In DNA, the CDR3 is TGTGCCAGCAGCCCTATTGGACTAGCGGGGCCCTACAATGAGCAGTTCTTC. This translates into CASSPIGLAGPYNEQFF.

V gene TRBV27 combines with J gene TRBJ2-1; no reliable D call. The germline gives CDR1 MNHEY, CDR2 SMNVEV (reference sequence). CDR3 length equals 17 residues. The germline V and J ends were trimmed by 3 bases and 3 bases, with 18 bases remaining between them. The CDR3 protein is CASSLGSVGMLYNEQFF. Here the CDR3 DNA reads TGTGCCAGCAGTTTGGGATCGGTGGGCATGCTCTACAATGAGCAGTTCTTC.

This clone was detected once. The sample contains more than one DNA sequence encoding this CDR3. The chain combines TRBV27 with TRBJ1-5; D ambiguous. CDR3 length: 14 amino acids. V was shortened by 2 bases and J by 1 base, with 6 bases between the two germline ends. Germline CDR1 reads MNHEY; CDR2 reads SMNVEV (reference sequence). In nucleotides, the CDR3 is TGTGCCAGCAGTTTAGTGGGGAGCAATCAGCCCCAGCATTTT. It specifies CASSLVGSNQPQHF.